The following is a T cell receptor (beta chain) sequence with its context. This clonotype was found many times. The specificity of this receptor is unknown. Nothing much larger sits one base from this clone, and base qualities are not available. For repertoire sequencing, TCR beta CDR3 regions were amplified from RNA transcripts. The first round was an RT-PCR using HTBI primers with the Qiagen OneStep RT-PCR kit, and this first round was followed by a second-round multiplex PCR, then size selection and purification. Libraries were sequenced paired-end with 100 bp reads on an Illumina HiSeq2000. On the study's bioinformatics: Reads were processed with SOAPnuke, discarding reads with adapters, uncalled bases, mean Phred below 15, or no exact constant-primer or identifier match. COPE v1.2.5 was used to merge the high-quality paired reads. Each unique nucleotide sequence was defined as a clonotype, and clonotypes were aligned to IMGT TRB V, D and J references with MiTCR v1.1. The analysis was limited to V-J combinations with a frequency above 0.0001, which together covered 99.2% of the repertoires. For each V-J combination, a TCR clonal expansion and chaos score was defined as the ratio of F50 clonal expansion to chaos observed in the TCRdist matrix. Welch's t-statistics and random forest were used to reduce the features to about 14 V-J combinations, which were then used as input to a naive Bayes classifier. The similarity between thyroid and blood repertoires was quantified using the Morisita-Horn index. TCRdb's own reprocessing of the public reads used fastp at Q25 and MiXCR and kept productive beta chains. Under each unique CDR3 protein, matching rows form one entry showing the most common genes and DNA. The V and J calls were determined by TCRdb, not by the authors. The sample table lists around 400,000 distinct CDR3 sequences, 15% to 20% of them with a count of one. In total, the top ten clones hold 1.6% of the sample.

The record originates from a study of Graves' ophthalmopathy and Graves' hyperthyroidism (dated by TCRdb to 2017 to 2018). With respect to the entire study: Peripheral blood samples were taken at the time of initial diagnosis, before any treatment was given. TCR beta repertoire signatures were used to distinguish Graves' ophthalmopathy from Graves' hyperthyroidism and to predict progression to ophthalmopathy. In total, under 150 blood samples were TCR-sequenced: 43 ophthalmopathy, over 70 hyperthyroidism and some 17 hyperthyroidism-to-ophthalmopathy patients. To explore V-J signatures that distinguish ophthalmopathy from hyperthyroidism, a discovery set of 90 to 100 patients was enrolled, made up of 40 to 45 with ophthalmopathy and under 65 with stable hyperthyroidism. For independent validation, a separate cohort was made up of some 18 hyperthyroidism patients plus 17 patients who later progressed from hyperthyroidism to ophthalmopathy. In roughly 6 hyperthyroidism patients, T-cell repertoires of thyroid tissue and blood were compared. After sampling, hyperthyroidism patients received methimazole starting at 30 mg daily, and ophthalmopathy patients received high-dose intravenous methylprednisolone. For training and testing, the 100 or so patients in the discovery cohort were randomly divided in a 7:3 ratio. What the authors observed across the whole study: In validation, the model predicted ophthalmopathy progression with more than 55% sensitivity and 72.22% specificity; more than ten predicted patients were CT-confirmed with GO in a median of about 6.2 months. Sample size was not predetermined statistically, and investigators were not blinded to group allocation. Among expanded thyroid clonotypes with frequency above 0.001, most also showed up in blood, which suggests that blood repertoires may reflect the thyroid immune response. In cross-validation, the 13-signature model distinguished ophthalmopathy from stable hyperthyroidism with approximately 90% sensitivity and about 81% specificity, while in the test set the corresponding values were 80% and 75%.

The ophthalmopathy patients had moderately to severely active disease, with a Clinical Activity Score of 3 or higher, a NOSPECS grade of 4 or higher, and a disease duration of less than 3 months. Patients were excluded if they had other autoimmune diseases, uncontrolled infections, pregnancy or lactation. Diagnosis relied on clinical symptoms, serum thyroxine, TRAb, thyroid ultrasound and orbital computed tomography. PBMCs were isolated from approximately 10 ml of fresh peripheral blood by Ficoll-Paque density gradient centrifugation. Total RNA was extracted using Trizol reagent, and RNA quality was checked on an Agilent 2100 Bioanalyzer. Ends trimmed: V by 1 base, J by 5 bases; bases unmatched to a gene: 15. Counted from cysteine to phenylalanine, this CDR3 has 18 amino acids. The kept DNA is CDR3 alone, 54 bases in frame from the first base. The CDR1 and CDR2 encoded by the germline V gene (reference sequence) are SGHNT and YYREEE.

This receptor was taken from a woman between 18 and 30 years old with Graves' ophthalmopathy. Donor details come from another sample of the same person, matched by shared clones. The rearrangement joined TRBV5-4 to TRBJ2-5, and TRBD2 matches 9 of the central bases. What was sequenced was peripheral blood. The sequence in DNA is TGTGCCAGCAGCTTGACCTTAAATTTAGCGGGAGCGGTGGAGACCCAGTACTTC. It translates as CASSLTLNLAGAVETQYF.